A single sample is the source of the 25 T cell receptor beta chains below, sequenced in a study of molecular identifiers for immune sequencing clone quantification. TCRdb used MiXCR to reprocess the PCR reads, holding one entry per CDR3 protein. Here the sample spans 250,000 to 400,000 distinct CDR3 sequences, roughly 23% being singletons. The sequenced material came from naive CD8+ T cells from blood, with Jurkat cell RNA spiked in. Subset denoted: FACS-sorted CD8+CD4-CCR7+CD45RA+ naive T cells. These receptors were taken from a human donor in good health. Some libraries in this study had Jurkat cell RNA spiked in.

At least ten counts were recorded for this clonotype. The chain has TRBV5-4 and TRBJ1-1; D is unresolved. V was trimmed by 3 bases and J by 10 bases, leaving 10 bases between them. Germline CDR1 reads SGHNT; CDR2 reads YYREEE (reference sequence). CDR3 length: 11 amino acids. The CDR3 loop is CASSSQDVAFF. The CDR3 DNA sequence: TGTGCCAGCAGCTCCCAAGACGTAGCTTTCTTT.

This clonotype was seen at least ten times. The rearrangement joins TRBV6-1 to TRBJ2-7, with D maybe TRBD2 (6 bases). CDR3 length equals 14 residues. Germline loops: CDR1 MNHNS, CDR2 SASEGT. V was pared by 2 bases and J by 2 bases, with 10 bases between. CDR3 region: CASSESWGAYEQYF. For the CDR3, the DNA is TGTGCCAGCAGTGAATCTTGGGGGGCCTACGAGCAGTACTTC.

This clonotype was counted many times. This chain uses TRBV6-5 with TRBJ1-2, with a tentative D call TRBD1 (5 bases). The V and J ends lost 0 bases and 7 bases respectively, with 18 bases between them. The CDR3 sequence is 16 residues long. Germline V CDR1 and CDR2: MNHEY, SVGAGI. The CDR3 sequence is CASSYSARRQGSGYTF. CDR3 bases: TGTGCCAGCAGTTACTCAGCCCGTCGGCAGGGAAGTGGCTACACCTTC.

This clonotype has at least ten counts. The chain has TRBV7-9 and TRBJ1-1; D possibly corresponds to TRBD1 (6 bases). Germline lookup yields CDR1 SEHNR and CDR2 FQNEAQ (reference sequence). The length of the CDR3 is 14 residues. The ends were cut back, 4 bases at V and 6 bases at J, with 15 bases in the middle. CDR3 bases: TGTGCCAGCAGCTCAGGACAGAAACTCCCTGAAGCTTTCTTT. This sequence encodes CASSSGQKLPEAFF.

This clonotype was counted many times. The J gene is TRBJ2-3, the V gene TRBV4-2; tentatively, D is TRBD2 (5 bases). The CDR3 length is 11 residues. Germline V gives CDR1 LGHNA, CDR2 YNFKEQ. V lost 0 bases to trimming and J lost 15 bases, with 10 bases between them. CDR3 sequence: CASSQEKRTYF. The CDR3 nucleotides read TGTGCCAGCAGCCAAGAGAAGCGGACCTATTTT.

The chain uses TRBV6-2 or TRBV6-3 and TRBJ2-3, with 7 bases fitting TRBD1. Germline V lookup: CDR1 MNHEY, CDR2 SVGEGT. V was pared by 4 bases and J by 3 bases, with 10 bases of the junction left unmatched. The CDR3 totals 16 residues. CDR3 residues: CASSFFRDSITDTQYF. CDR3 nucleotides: TGTGCCAGCAGTTTCTTCCGGGACAGCATAACAGATACGCAGTATTTT.

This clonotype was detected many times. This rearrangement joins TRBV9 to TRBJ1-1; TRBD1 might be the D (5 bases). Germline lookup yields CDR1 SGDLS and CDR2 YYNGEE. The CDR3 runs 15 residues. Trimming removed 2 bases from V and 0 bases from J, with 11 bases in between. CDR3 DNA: TGTGCCAGCAGCGTCCAGGGAAACATGAACACTGAAGCTTTCTTT. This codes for CASSVQGNMNTEAFF.

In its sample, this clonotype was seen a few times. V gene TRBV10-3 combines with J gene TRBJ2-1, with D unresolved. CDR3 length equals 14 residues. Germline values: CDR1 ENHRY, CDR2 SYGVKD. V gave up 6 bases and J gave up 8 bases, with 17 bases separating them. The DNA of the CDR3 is TGTGCCATCAGACACACCTCCGGGTTCGATGAGCAGTTCTTC. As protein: CAIRHTSGFDEQFF.

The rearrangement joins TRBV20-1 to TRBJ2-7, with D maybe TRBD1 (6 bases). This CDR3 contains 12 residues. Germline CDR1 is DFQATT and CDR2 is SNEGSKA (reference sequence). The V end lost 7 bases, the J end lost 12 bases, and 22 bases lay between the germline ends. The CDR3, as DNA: TGCAGTGGACAGGTTATAGCCTACGGGCGGTACTTC. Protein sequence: CSGQVIAYGRYF.

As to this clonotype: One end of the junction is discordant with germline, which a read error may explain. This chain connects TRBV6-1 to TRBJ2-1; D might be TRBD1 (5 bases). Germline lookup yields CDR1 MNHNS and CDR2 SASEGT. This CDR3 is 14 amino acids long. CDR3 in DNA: TGTGCCAGCAGTGAAGAGATTGTGGGGCCTGAGCGGTTCTTC. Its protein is CASSEEIVGPERFF.

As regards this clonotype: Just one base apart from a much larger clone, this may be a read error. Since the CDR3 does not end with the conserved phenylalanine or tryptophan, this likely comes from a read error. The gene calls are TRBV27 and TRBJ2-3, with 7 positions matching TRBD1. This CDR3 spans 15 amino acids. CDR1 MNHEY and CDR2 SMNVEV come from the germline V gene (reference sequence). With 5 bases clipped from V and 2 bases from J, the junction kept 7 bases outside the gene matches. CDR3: CASSGRDRDTDTQYS. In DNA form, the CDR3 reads TGTGCCAGCAGTGGCCGGGACAGAGACACAGATACGCAGTATTCT.

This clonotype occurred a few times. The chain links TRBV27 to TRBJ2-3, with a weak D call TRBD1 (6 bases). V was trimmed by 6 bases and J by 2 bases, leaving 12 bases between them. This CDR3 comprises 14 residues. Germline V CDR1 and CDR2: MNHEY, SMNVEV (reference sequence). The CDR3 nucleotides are TGTGCCAGCAGCTTAAGACAGGCCACAGATACGCAGTATTTT. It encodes CASSLRQATDTQYF.

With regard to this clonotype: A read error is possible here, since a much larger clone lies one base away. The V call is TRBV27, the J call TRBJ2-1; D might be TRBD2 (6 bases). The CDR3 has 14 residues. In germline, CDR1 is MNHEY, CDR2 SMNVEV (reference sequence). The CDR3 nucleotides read TGTGCCGGCAGTTCCGTCCTAGCGACCAATGAGCAGTTCTTC. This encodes CAGSSVLATNEQFF.

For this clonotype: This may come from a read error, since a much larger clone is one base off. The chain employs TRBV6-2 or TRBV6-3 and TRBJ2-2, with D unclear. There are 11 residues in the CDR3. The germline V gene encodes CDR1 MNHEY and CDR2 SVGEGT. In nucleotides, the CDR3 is TGTGCCGGCAGTTGGTCCGGGGAGCTGTTTTTT. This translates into CAGSWSGELFF.

CDR3 region: CASSLRPATNEKLFF. The CDR3, as DNA: TGTGCCAGCAGCTTGAGACCTGCAACTAATGAAAAACTGTTTTTT. The genes are TRBV3-1 and TRBJ1-4; no reliable D call. The CDR3 loop spans 15 amino acids. Germline loops: CDR1 LGHDT, CDR2 YNNKEL (reference sequence). Trimming shortened V by 5 bases and J by 0 bases, and 10 bases separated the two germline ends.

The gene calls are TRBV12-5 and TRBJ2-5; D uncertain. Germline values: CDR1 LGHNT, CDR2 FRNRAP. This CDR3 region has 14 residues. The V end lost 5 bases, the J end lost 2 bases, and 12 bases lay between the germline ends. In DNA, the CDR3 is TGTGCTAGTGGTCCCGGTTACGGGCAAGAGACCCAGTACTTC. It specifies CASGPGYGQETQYF.

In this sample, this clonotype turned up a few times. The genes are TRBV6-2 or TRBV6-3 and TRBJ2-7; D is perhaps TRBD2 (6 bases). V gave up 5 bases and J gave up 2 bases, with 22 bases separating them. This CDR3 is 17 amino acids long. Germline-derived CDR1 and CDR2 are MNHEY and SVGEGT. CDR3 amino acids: CASSPPTVDGSPYEQYF. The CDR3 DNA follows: TGTGCCAGCAGTCCCCCCACAGTTGACGGGAGTCCCTACGAGCAGTACTTC.

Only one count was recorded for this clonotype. The CDR3 loop reads CASTQDFPYNEQFF. The CDR3, as DNA: TGTGCCAGCACCCAGGACTTCCCCTACAATGAGCAGTTCTTC. The chain combines TRBV14 with TRBJ2-1; D perhaps matches TRBD2 (5 bases). The CDR3 is 14 amino acids. CDR1 and CDR2 (germline): SGHDN, FVKESK. Trimming stripped 7 bases from V and 2 bases from J, with 12 bases between. Together with reference TRBV14 and TRBJ2-1, the CDR3 gives the full variable domain: EAGVTQFPSHSVIEKGQTVTLRCDPISGHDNLYWYRRVMGKEIKFLLHFVKESKQDESGMPNNRFLAERTGGTYSTLKVQPAELEDSGVYFCASTQDFPYNEQFFGPGTRLTVL.

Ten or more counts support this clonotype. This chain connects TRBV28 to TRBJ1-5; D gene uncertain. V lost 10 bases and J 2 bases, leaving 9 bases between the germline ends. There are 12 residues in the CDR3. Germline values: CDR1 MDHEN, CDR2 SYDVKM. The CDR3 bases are TGTGCCACCCGGACCGGCAATCAGCCCCAGCATTTT. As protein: CATRTGNQPQHF. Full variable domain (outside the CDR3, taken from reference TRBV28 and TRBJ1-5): DVKVTQSSRYLVKRTGEKVFLECVQDMDHENMFWYRQDPGLGLRLIYFSYDVKMKEKGDIPEGYSVSREKKERFSLILESASTNQTSMYLCATRTGNQPQHFGDGTRLSIL.

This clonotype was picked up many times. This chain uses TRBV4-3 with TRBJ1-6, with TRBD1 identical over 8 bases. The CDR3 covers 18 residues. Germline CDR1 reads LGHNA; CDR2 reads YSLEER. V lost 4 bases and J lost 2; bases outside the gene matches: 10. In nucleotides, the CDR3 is TGCGCCAGCAGCCCCTGGACAGGGACCGAACCCTATAATTCACCCCTCCACTTT. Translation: CASSPWTGTEPYNSPLHF.

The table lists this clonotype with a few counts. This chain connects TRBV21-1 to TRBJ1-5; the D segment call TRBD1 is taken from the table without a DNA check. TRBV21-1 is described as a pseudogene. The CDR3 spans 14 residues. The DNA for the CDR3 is TGTGCCAGCAGCCCCGACAGGGGCTTAGGGCCCCAGCATTTT. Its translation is CASSPDRGLGPQHF.

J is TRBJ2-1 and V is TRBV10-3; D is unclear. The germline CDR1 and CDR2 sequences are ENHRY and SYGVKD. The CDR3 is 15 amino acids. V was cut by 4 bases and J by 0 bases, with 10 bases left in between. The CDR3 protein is CAISGIRSSYNEQFF. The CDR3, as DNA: TGTGCCATCAGTGGGATTCGAAGCTCCTACAATGAGCAGTTCTTC.

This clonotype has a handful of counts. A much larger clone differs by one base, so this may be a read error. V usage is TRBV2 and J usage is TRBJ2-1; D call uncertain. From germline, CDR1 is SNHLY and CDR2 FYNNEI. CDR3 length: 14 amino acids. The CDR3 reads CAGSEVVAEREQFF. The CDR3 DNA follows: TGTGCCGGCAGTGAAGTTGTGGCCGAAAGAGAGCAGTTCTTC. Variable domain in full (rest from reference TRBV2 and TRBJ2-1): EPEVTQTPSHQVTQMGQEVILRCVPISNHLYFYWYRQILGQKVEFLVSFYNNEISEKSEIFDDQFSVERPDGSNFTLKIRSTKLEDSAMYFCAGSEVVAEREQFFGPGTRLTVL.

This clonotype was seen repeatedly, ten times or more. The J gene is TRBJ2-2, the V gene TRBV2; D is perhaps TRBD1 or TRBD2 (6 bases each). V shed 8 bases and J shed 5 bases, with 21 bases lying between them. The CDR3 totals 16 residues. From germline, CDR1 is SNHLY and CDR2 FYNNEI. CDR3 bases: TGTGCCAGCGTCAAATCCCGGGGGCTTGGTACCGGGGAGCTGTTTTTT. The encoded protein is CASVKSRGLGTGELFF.

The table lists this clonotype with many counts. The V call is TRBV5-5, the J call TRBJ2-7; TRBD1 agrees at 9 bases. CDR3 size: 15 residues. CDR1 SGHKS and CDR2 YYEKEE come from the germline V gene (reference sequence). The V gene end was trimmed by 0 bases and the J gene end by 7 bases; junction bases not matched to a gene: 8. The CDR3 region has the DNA TGTGCCAGCAGCTTGGGGACAGGGGAATGGTGGGAGCAGTACTTC. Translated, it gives CASSLGTGEWWEQYF.